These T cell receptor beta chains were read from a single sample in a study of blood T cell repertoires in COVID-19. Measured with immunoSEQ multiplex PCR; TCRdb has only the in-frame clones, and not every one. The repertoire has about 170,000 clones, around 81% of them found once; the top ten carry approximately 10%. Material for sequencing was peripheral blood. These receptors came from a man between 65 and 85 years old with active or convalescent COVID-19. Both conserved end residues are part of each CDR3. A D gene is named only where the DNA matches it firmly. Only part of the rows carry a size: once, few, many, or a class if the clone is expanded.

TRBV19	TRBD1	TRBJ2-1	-	CASSGPGQGSYEQFF	TGTGCCAGTAGTGGCCCGGGACAGGGGTCGTATGAGCAGTTCTTC
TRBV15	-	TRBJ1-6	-	CATSGPRGVGTHNSPLHF	TGTGCCACCAGCGGCCCCCGGGGGGTCGGGACCCATAATTCACCCCTCCACTTT
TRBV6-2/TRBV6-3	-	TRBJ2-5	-	CASSSREETQYF	TGTGCCAGCAGTTCGCGGGAAGAGACCCAGTACTTC
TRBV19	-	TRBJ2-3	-	CASSTVVADTQYF	TGTGCCAGTAGTACGGTAGTTGCAGATACGCAGTATTTT
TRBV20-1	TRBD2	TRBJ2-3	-	CSASPSGTRGAQYF	TGCAGTGCTAGTCCTAGCGGGACTCGCGGTGCGCAGTATTTT
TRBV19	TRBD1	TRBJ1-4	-	CASRGDSYPGEKLFF	TGTGCCAGTAGAGGGGACAGCTACCCAGGTGAAAAACTGTTTTTT
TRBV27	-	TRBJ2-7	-	CASSTNSGTYTYEQYF	TGTGCCAGCAGCACAAACTCCGGGACATATACCTACGAGCAGTACTTC
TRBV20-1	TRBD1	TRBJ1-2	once	CSGTGRYGYTF	TGCAGTGGGACAGGGAGGTATGGCTACACCTTC
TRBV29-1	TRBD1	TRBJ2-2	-	CSVFDRARNTGELFF	TGCAGCGTCTTCGACAGGGCACGCAACACCGGGGAGCTGTTTTTT
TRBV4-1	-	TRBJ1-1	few	CASSQDRPSMNTEAFF	TGCGCCAGCAGCCAAGATCGCCCGAGCATGAACACTGAAGCTTTCTTT
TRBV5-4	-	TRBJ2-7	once	CASSLDAGAGEQYF	TGTGCCAGCAGCTTGGATGCAGGGGCGGGCGAGCAGTACTTC
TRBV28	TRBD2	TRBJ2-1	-	CASSSQGAGGYNEQFF	TGTGCCAGCAGTTCCCAGGGTGCGGGGGGTTACAATGAGCAGTTCTTC
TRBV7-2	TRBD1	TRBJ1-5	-	CASSSGQTYQPQHF	TGTGCCAGCAGCTCGGGACAGACCTATCAGCCCCAGCATTTT
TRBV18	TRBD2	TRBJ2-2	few	CASSPLSSGTRELFF	TGTGCCAGCTCACCACTTTCTAGCGGGACTCGGGAGCTGTTTTTT
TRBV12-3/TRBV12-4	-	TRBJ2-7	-	CASSYRSSYEQYF	TGTGCCAGCAGTTATCGGAGCTCCTACGAGCAGTACTTC
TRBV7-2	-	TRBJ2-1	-	CASRGRVGYNEQFF	TGTGCCAGCAGGGGGAGAGTAGGTTACAATGAGCAGTTCTTC
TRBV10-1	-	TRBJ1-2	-	CASSESVDGSGNGYTF	TGCGCCAGCAGTGAGTCTGTGGATGGGTCAGGGAATGGCTACACCTTC
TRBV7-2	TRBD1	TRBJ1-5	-	CASSQPQGNQPQHF	TGTGCCAGCAGCCAGCCACAGGGGAATCAGCCCCAGCATTTT
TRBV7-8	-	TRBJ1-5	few	CASSLEGGYNNQPQHF	TGTGCCAGCAGCTTAGAAGGCGGGTATAACAATCAGCCCCAGCATTTT
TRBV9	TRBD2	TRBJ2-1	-	CASSVASGNSYNEQFF	TGTGCCAGCAGCGTGGCTAGCGGCAACTCCTACAATGAGCAGTTCTTC
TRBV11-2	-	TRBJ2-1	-	CASSLASRSYNEQFF	TGTGCCAGCAGCTTAGCTAGTAGGTCCTACAATGAGCAGTTCTTC
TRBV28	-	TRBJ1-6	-	CASSPWSLEESPLHF	TGTGCCAGCAGTCCCTGGTCCCTTGAGGAGTCACCCCTCCACTTT
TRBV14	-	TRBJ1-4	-	CASSQQEFEKLFF	TGTGCCAGCAGCCAACAAGAGTTTGAAAAACTGTTTTTT
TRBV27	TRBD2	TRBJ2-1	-	CASSSAASGISNEQFF	TGTGCCAGCAGTTCCGCGGCTAGCGGGATTAGTAATGAGCAGTTCTTC
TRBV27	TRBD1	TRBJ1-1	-	CASSWGQGGRTFF	TGTGCCAGCAGTTGGGGACAGGGAGGGCGAACTTTCTTT
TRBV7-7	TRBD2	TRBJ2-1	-	CASSPVSGSSYNEQFF	TGTGCTAGCAGCCCCGTAAGCGGGAGCTCCTACAATGAGCAGTTCTTC
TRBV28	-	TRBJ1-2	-	CASSSLGGVKANYGYTF	TGTGCCAGCAGTTCCCTAGGGGGGGTTAAAGCTAACTATGGCTACACCTTC
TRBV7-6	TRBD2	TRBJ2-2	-	CASSWQRGDSTGELFF	TGTGCCAGCAGTTGGCAGCGGGGGGATAGCACCGGGGAGCTGTTTTTT
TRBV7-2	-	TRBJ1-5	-	CASSLRSTFNQPQHF	TGTGCCAGCAGCTTACGGAGCACCTTCAATCAGCCCCAGCATTTT
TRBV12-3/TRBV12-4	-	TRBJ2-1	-	CASRAASGTRQFF	TGTGCCAGCAGAGCCGCCTCCGGGACAAGACAGTTCTTC
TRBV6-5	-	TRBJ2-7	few	CASSYREAYEQYF	TGTGCCAGCAGTTACAGAGAAGCCTACGAGCAGTACTTC
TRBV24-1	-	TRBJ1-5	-	CATSAGVYQPQHF	TGTGCCACCAGTGCAGGGGTTTATCAGCCCCAGCATTTT
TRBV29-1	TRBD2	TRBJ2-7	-	CSVALAVSYEQYF	TGCAGCGTTGCCCTAGCGGTATCCTACGAGCAGTACTTC
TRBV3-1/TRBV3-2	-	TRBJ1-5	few	CASSQGLDTFYSNQPQHF	TGTGCCAGCAGCCAGGGGCTGGACACCTTTTATAGCAATCAGCCCCAGCATTTT
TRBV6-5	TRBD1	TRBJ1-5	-	CASSYAPAGGQPQHF	TGTGCCAGCAGTTACGCCCCCGCAGGGGGTCAGCCCCAGCATTTT
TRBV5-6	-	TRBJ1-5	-	CASSLAPSRGYSNQPQHF	TGTGCCAGCAGCTTGGCCCCCTCCAGGGGTTATAGCAATCAGCCCCAGCATTTT
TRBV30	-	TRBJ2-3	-	CAWTTPGVGDTQYF	TGTGCCTGGACCACCCCGGGGGTTGGCGATACGCAGTATTTT
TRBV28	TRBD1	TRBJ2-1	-	CASSLVSGGYNEQFF	TGTGCCAGCAGTTTAGTGTCAGGGGGCTACAATGAGCAGTTCTTC
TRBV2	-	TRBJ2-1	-	CASSERLARNEQFF	TGTGCCAGCAGTGAAAGGCTAGCAAGGAATGAGCAGTTCTTC
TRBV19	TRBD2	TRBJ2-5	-	CASSMRGLAAGTQYF	TGTGCCAGTAGTATGCGGGGACTAGCGGCGGGGACCCAGTACTTC
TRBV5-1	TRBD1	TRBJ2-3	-	CASSLEGGLDTQYF	TGCGCCAGCAGCTTGGAAGGGGGCCTAGATACGCAGTATTTT
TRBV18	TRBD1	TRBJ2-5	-	CASSPIAGTGSQETQYF	TGTGCCAGCTCACCAATAGCTGGGACAGGGTCCCAAGAGACCCAGTACTTC
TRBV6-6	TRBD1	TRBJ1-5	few	CASGPTGVQPQHF	TGTGCCAGCGGACCAACAGGGGTTCAGCCCCAGCATTTT
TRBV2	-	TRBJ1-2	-	CARGGRVPNYGYTF	TGTGCCAGGGGGGGGCGGGTCCCTAACTATGGCTACACCTTC
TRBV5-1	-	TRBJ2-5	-	CASSPGTFQETQYF	TGCGCCAGCAGCCCTGGGACTTTCCAAGAGACCCAGTACTTC